Below are 21 T cell receptor beta chains sequenced from a single sample in a study of blood T cells in healthy people across ages. A sample-barcoded 5' primer and a J-beta primer mix were used in a second PCR of about 7 to 12 cycles. TCRdb passed the 5' RACE reads through MiXCR, listing each CDR3 protein once. The sample gives 1.5 million to 2 million distinct CDR3 sequences, around 36% of which show up once; about 11% is in the top ten. Sequencing was performed on blood. The receptors derive from a woman aged 30 to 39 in good health.

The J gene is TRBJ2-3, the V gene TRBV9; TRBD2 matches at 11 bases. V shed 0 bases and J 0 bases; nucleotides not matched to a gene: 3. The V gene's germline CDR1 is SGDLS and CDR2 YYNGEE. This CDR3 contains 17 residues. CDR3 in DNA: TGTGCCAGCAGCGTAGGACTAGCGGGACGCAGCACAGATACGCAGTATTTT. Its protein product is CASSVGLAGRSTDTQYF.

This clonotype turned up a few times. The V and J genes are TRBV7-3 and TRBJ2-7; D is ambiguous. Germline CDR1 SGHTA, CDR2 FQGTGA. The CDR3 length is 15 residues. V lost 5 bases to trimming and J lost 2 bases, with 16 bases between them. The CDR3 DNA reads TGTGCCAGCAGCCTATCGCCCTTAACTACCTACGAGCAGTACTTC. Its protein product is CASSLSPLTTYEQYF.

This clonotype was detected only a few times. The V gene is TRBV12-3 or TRBV12-4, the J gene TRBJ2-1; D perhaps matches TRBD1 (6 bases). The CDR3 runs 13 residues. Trimming cost V 2 bases and J 8 bases, with 10 bases left between them. The CDR3 reads CASSLFGGYEQFF. The CDR3 DNA reads TGTGCCAGCAGTTTATTTGGGGGCTATGAGCAGTTCTTC.

Ten or more counts support this clonotype. The chain has TRBV12-3 or TRBV12-4 and TRBJ2-7; TRBD1 might be the D (5 bases). V was shortened by 5 bases and J by 1 base, with 9 bases between the two germline ends. This CDR3 spans 13 amino acids. In DNA form, the CDR3 reads TGTGCCAGCAGTCGGACAAATTCCTACGAGCAGTACTTC. Protein sequence: CASSRTNSYEQYF.

The chain employs TRBV6-1 and TRBJ1-2; 7 positions match TRBD1. J gave up 2 bases and V 1 base, and 7 bases lay outside the gene matches. The germline CDR1 and CDR2 sequences are MNHNS and SASEGT. This CDR3 comprises 16 residues. The CDR3 bases are TGTGCCAGCAGTGAAGGCACCTTGACAGGGAACTATGGCTACACCTTC. Its protein product is CASSEGTLTGNYGYTF.

A few counts support this clonotype. The chain is built from TRBV6-1 and TRBJ1-1, with D perhaps TRBD1 (6 bases). The germline V gene has CDR1 MNHNS and CDR2 SASEGT. This CDR3 contains 13 residues. V lost 4 bases and J lost 4, with 10 bases in between. CDR3 in amino acids: CASSVEGVTEAFF. In DNA, the CDR3 is TGTGCCAGCAGTGTGGAGGGGGTCACTGAAGCTTTCTTT.

The chain links TRBV4-1 to TRBJ1-2, with 7 bases lining up with TRBD1. After removal of 1 base from V and 4 bases from J, the junction contained 6 bases not matched to a gene. This CDR3 spans 15 amino acids. Germline CDR1 reads MGHRA; CDR2 reads YSYEKL. The CDR3 nucleotides are TGCGCCAGCAGCCAAGTGAGGACAGGCTTCTATGGCTACACCTTC. This sequence encodes CASSQVRTGFYGYTF.

This clonotype was recorded a few times. The chain links TRBV2 to TRBJ1-5, with a possible D match to TRBD1 (6 bases). Trimming took 4 bases from V and 9 from J, leaving 16 bases between them. Per the germline V gene, CDR1 is SNHLY and CDR2 is FYNNEI. The CDR3 covers 14 residues. CDR3 in amino acids: CASSVGTWSSPQHF. The CDR3 nucleotides read TGTGCCAGCAGTGTCGGGACATGGTCGTCGCCCCAGCATTTT.

The chain employs TRBV7-9 and TRBJ1-3; D is uncertain. With 4 bases removed from V and 0 bases from J, the gap between germline ends came to 13 bases. The CDR3 consists of 16 residues. Germline values: CDR1 SEHNR, CDR2 FQNEAQ (reference sequence). In DNA, the CDR3 is TGTGCCAGCAGCTATTGGGGAGGCGACTCTGGAAACACCATATATTTT. It encodes CASSYWGGDSGNTIYF.

This clonotype appeared a few times. This chain links TRBV15 with TRBJ1-2, with D uncertain. This CDR3 region has 14 residues. V was clipped by 0 bases and J by 2 bases, with 7 bases between them. Looked up from germline, CDR1 is LNHNV and CDR2 is YYDKDF (reference sequence). The CDR3 loop reads CATSRDNRNYGYTF. As DNA, the CDR3 is TGTGCCACCAGCAGAGATAACAGAAACTATGGCTACACCTTC.

This clonotype was found a few times. The rearrangement joins TRBV6-1 to TRBJ2-5; TRBD2 aligns across 13 bases. The junction had 20 bases not matched to a gene; V was cut back by 5 bases and J by 5 bases. CDR1 and CDR2 from the germline V gene are MNHNS and SASEGT. This CDR3 spans 20 amino acids. The CDR3 sequence is CASSQTRTSGSRGPTETQYF. In DNA, the CDR3 is TGTGCCAGCAGTCAAACAAGGACTAGCGGGAGTCGGGGACCCACTGAGACCCAGTACTTC.

This clonotype was observed at least ten times. V usage is TRBV4-1 and J usage is TRBJ2-6, with no clear D. CDR3 size: 17 residues. V was trimmed by 4 bases and J by 0 bases, leaving 13 bases between them. Germline values: CDR1 MGHRA, CDR2 YSYEKL. The CDR3 sequence is CASSPTERVSGANVLTF. The CDR3 region has the DNA TGCGCCAGCAGCCCAACCGAACGGGTCTCTGGGGCCAACGTCCTGACTTTC.

The V gene is TRBV5-4, the J gene TRBJ2-7; TRBD2 might be the D (5 bases). The DNA end is more similar to TRBJ2-5, so the J call may be wrong. The germline gives CDR1 SGHNT, CDR2 YYREEE (reference sequence). This CDR3 region has 15 residues. CDR3 protein: CASSLAVGNSETQYF. Here the CDR3 DNA reads TGTGCCAGCAGCTTGGCTGTCGGGAACTCAGAGACCCAGTACTTC.

A word on this clonotype: At one of its ends the junction is not consistent with the germline gene, which may arise from a read error. V gene TRBV25-1 combines with J gene TRBJ2-2; possible D gene TRBD2, 5 bases. Germline V lookup: CDR1 MGHDK, CDR2 SYGVNS. This CDR3 has 15 amino acids. CDR3: CASSDVRVNTGELFF. The CDR3 coding sequence is TGTGCCAGCAGTGACGTCCGTGTAAACACCGGGGAACTGTTTTTT.

The table lists this clonotype with a few counts. The chain has TRBV11-3 and TRBJ2-3; D might be TRBD2 (6 bases). CDR1 and CDR2 from the germline V gene are SGHNT and YENEEA. Trimming took off 2 bases at V and 2 bases at J, with 11 bases between the two ends. The CDR3 runs 15 residues. CDR3 coding DNA: TGTGCCAGCAGCTTAAGGGGAGGACCCACAGATACGCAGTATTTT. Protein product: CASSLRGGPTDTQYF.

The chain joins TRBV21-1 to TRBJ2-2; the table's D call, TRBD1, was not checked against the DNA. TRBV21-1 is marked as a pseudogene. The CDR3 is 19 residues long. CDR3 coding DNA: TGTGCCAGCAGCAACCCCCCTCACAGGGAGAAAGCGAACACCGGGGAGCTGTTTTTT. Its translation is CASSNPPHREKANTGELFF.

This chain joins TRBV2 and TRBJ2-7; D perhaps matches TRBD2 (5 bases). The CDR3 spans 14 residues. The ends were cut back, 7 bases at V and 6 bases at J, with 19 bases in the middle. Germline V gives CDR1 SNHLY, CDR2 FYNNEI. The CDR3 DNA is TGTGCCAGCACCGATCGGACGGTTGGAGGCGAGCAGTACTTC. Its translation: CASTDRTVGGEQYF.

The V call is TRBV20-1, the J call TRBJ2-4, with D hard to call. Trimming left V 0 bases short and J 10 bases short, with 7 bases between. CDR1 and CDR2 (germline): DFQATT, SNEGSKA (reference sequence). The CDR3 has 11 amino acids. The CDR3 here is CSARDEHIQYF. Here the CDR3 DNA reads TGCAGTGCTAGAGATGAGCATATTCAGTACTTC.

This clonotype has just a few counts. This rearrangement joins TRBV5-1 to TRBJ2-3; D is uncertain. This CDR3 region has 16 residues. Germline CDR1 reads SGHRS; CDR2 reads YFSETQ. V lost 2 bases, J lost 6 bases, and 19 bases lay in between. The CDR3 protein is CASSLGPRTSSDTQYF. Here the CDR3 DNA reads TGCGCCAGCAGCTTAGGACCGCGAACCTCCTCGGATACGCAGTATTTT.

About this clonotype itself: This may stem from a read error, because a much larger clone lies one nucleotide away. The V gene is TRBV4-1, the J gene TRBJ2-7; D not certain. The CDR3 length is 13 residues. V was pared by 0 bases and J by 8 bases, with 11 bases between. Germline CDR1 MGHRA, CDR2 YSYEKL. Here the CDR3 reads CASSQDVINQQYF. The CDR3 DNA reads as TGCGCCAGCAGCCAAGACGTGATAAATCAGCAGTACTTC.

The chain has TRBV30 and TRBJ2-1; D is unresolved. The CDR3 is 12 amino acids. V was trimmed by 2 bases and J by 6 bases, leaving 8 bases between them. Germline CDR1 is GTSNPN and CDR2 is SVGIG (reference sequence). The CDR3 DNA sequence: TGTGCCTGGAGTAGGGTAGGCAATGAGCAGTTCTTC. Translation gives CAWSRVGNEQFF.